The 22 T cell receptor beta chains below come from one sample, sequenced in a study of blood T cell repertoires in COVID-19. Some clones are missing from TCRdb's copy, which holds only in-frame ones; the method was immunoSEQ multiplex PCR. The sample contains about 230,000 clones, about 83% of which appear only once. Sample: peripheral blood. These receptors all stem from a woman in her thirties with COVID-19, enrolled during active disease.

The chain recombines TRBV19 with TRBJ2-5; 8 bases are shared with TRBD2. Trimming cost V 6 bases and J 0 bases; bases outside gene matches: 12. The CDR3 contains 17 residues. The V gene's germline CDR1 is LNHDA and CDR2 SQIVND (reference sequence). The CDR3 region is CASRKAGTREYQETQYF. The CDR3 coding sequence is TGTGCCAGTAGAAAGGCCGGGACTAGAGAGTACCAAGAGACCCAGTACTTC.

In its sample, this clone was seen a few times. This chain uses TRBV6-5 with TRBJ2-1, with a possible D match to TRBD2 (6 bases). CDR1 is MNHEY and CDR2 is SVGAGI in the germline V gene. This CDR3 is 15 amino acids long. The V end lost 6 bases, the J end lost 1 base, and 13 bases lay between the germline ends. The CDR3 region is CASRLGGWSYNEQFF. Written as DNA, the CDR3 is TGTGCCAGCAGGCTCGGGGGTTGGTCCTACAATGAGCAGTTCTTC.

The DNA of the CDR3 is TGTGCCACCAGTCCAGGGGGACAGTACTTC. The encoded protein is CATSPGGQYF. The chain is built from TRBV24-1 and TRBJ2-7; 7 bases agree with TRBD1. The junction had 2 bases not matched to a gene; V was cut back by 6 bases and J by 10 bases. Germline loops: CDR1 KGHDR, CDR2 SFDVKD. The CDR3 is 10 residues long.

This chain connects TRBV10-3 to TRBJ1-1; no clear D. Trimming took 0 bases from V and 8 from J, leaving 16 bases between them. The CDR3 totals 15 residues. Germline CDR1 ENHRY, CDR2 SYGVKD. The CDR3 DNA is TGTGCCATCAGTGAGTCGGAATTGGAGGGATCCGAAGCTTTCTTT. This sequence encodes CAISESELEGSEAFF.

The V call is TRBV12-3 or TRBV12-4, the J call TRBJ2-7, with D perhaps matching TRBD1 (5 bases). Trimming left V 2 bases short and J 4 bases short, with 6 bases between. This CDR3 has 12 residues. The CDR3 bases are TGTGCCAGCAGTTTAAGGGGTTACGAGCAGTACTTC. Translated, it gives CASSLRGYEQYF.

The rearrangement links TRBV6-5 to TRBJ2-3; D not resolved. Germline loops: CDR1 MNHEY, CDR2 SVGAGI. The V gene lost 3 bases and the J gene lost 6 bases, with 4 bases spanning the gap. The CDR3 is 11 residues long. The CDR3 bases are TGTGCCAGCAGTTATATGGATACGCAGTATTTT. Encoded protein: CASSYMDTQYF.

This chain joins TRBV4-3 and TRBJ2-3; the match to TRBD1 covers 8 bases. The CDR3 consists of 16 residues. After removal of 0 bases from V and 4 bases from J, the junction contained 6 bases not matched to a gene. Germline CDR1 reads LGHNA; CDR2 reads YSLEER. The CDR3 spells CASSQDTRGRSDTQYF. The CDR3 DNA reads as TGCGCCAGCAGCCAAGATACCAGGGGGCGATCAGATACGCAGTATTTT.

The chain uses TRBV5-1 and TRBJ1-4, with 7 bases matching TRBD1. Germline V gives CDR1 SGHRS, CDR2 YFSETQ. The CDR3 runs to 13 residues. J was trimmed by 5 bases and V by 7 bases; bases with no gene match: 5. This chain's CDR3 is CASGDSRNEKLFF. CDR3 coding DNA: TGCGCCAGCGGGGACAGTCGAAATGAAAAACTGTTTTTT.

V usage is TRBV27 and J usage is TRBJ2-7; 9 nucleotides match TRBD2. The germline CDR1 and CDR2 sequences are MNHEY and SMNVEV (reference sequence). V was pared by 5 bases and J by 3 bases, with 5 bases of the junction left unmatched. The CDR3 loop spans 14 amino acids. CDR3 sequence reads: CASSVYSGSYEQYF. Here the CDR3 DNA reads TGTGCCAGCAGTGTTTATAGCGGGAGCTACGAGCAGTACTTC.

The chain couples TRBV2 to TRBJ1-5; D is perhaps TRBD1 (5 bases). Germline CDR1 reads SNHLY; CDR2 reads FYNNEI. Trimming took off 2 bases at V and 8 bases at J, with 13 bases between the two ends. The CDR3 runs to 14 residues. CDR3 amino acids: CASSEKRGGKPQHF. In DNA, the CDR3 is TGTGCCAGCAGTGAAAAACGGGGCGGGAAGCCCCAGCATTTT.

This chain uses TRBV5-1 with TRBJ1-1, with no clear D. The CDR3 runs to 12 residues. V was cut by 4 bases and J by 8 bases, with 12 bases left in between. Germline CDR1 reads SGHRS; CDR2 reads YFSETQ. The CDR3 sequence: CASSRDEYEAFF. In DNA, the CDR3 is TGCGCCAGCAGCCGGGATGAGTACGAAGCTTTCTTT.

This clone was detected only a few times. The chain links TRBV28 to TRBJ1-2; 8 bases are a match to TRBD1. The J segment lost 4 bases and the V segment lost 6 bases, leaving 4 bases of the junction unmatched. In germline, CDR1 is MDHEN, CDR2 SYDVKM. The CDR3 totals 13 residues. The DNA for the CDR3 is TGTGCCAGCAGGGAGACAGGGGCCTATGGCTACACCTTC. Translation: CASRETGAYGYTF.

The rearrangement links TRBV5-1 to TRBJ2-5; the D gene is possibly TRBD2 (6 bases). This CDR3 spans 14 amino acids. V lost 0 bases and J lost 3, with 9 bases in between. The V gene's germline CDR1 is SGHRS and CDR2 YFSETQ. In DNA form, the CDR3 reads TGCGCCAGCAGCTTGGGTAGCGGAGAAGAGACCCAGTACTTC. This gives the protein CASSLGSGEETQYF.

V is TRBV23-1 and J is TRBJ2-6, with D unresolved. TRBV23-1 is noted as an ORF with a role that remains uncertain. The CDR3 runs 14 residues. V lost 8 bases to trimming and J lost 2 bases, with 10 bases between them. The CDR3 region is CASVNLTGANVLTF. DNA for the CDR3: TGCGCCAGCGTGAACCTAACTGGGGCCAACGTCCTGACTTTC.

CDR3 nucleotide sequence: TGTGCCAGCAGCCTAGCGGGAGGTCCGACCTACGAGCAGTACTTC. Translating gives CASSLAGGPTYEQYF. V is TRBV3-1 (or the pseudogene TRBV3-2) and J is TRBJ2-7; 10 bases line up with TRBD2. CDR3 length equals 15 residues. Germline-derived CDR1 and CDR2 are LGHDT and YNNKEL (reference sequence). With V trimmed by 4 bases and J by 2 bases, 5 bases remained unmatched.

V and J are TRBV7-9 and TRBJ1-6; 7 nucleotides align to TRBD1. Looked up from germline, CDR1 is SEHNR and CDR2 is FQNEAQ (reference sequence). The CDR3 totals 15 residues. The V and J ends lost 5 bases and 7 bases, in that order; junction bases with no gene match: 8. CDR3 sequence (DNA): TGTGCCAGCAGCCCCCCCGGGACAGCAAATTCACCCCTCCACTTT. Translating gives CASSPPGTANSPLHF.

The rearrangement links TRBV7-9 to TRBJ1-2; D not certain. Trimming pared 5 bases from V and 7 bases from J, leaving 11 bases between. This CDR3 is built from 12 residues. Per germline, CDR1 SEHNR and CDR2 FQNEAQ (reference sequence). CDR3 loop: CASSPVELGYTF. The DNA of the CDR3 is TGTGCCAGCAGCCCCGTGGAGCTTGGCTACACCTTC.

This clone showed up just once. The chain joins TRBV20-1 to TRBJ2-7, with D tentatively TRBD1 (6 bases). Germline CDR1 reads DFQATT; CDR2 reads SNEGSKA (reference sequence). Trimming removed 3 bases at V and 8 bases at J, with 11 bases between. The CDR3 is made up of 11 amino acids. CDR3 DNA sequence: TGCAGTGCTAGTAAACAGGGCCAGCAGTACTTC. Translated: CSASKQGQQYF.

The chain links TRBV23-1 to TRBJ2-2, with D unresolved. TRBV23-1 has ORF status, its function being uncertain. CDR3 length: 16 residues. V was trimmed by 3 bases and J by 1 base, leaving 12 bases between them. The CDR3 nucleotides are TGCGCCAGCAGTCAGACCCCCCTAGAGAACACCGGGGAGCTGTTTTTT. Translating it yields CASSQTPLENTGELFF.

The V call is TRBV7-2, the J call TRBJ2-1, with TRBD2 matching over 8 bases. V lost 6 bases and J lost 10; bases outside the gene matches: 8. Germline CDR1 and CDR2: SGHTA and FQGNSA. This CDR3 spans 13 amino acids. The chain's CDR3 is CASSPAGVGEQFF. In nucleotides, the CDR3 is TGTGCCAGCAGTCCAGCGGGAGTAGGGGAGCAGTTCTTC.

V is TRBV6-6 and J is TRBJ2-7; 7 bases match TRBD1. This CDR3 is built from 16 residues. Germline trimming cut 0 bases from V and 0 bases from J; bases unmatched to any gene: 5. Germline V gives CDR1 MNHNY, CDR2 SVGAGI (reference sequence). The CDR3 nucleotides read TGTGCCAGCAGTTACTCTCGGGACAGAAGCTCCTACGAGCAGTACTTC. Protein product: CASSYSRDRSSYEQYF.

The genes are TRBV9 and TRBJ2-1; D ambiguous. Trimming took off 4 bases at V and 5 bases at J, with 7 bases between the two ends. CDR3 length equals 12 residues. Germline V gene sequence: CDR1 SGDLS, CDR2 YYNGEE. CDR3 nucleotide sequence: TGTGCCAGCAGCACACGAAACAATGAGCAGTTCTTC. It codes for CASSTRNNEQFF.